This TCR beta chain was recovered during a study of identical twins. The CDR3 is 15 residues long. Germline CDR1 is SEHNR and CDR2 is FQNEAQ (reference sequence). The germline V and J ends were trimmed by 5 bases and 7 bases, with 20 bases remaining between them. Carrying unique molecular identifiers, the cDNA also gained a universal primer site through template switching. TCRdb used MiXCR to reprocess the 5' RACE reads, holding one entry per CDR3 protein. The top ten clones hold roughly 15% of a sample with approximately 210,000 distinct CDR3 sequences, 6.5% of them seen once. This clonotype was counted ten times or more. A further study also used this sample, focusing on T cells expressing NK-cell markers. That investigation notes: Expanded NKG2C+ T cell clones were not confirmed as HCMV-specific.

This clonotype was obtained from a woman aged 18-29 years in good health. The chain has TRBV7-9 and TRBJ1-2; D perhaps matches TRBD1 (5 bases). The specimen was CD8+ T cells sorted from blood. The DNA of the CDR3 is TGTGCCAGCAGCCCGACGGCGGAGGGGAGATCTGGCTACACCTTC. Its protein is CASSPTAEGRSGYTF.